One sample yielded the 14 T cell receptor beta chains listed below, sequenced in a study of T cells in Graves' hyperthyroidism and ophthalmopathy. Amplification targeted TCR beta CDR3 regions from RNA transcripts. The HTBI set primed first-round TCR CDR3 RT-PCR. TCRdb re-called the multiplex PCR reads through MiXCR, storing one row per CDR3 protein. Of approximately 720,000 distinct CDR3 sequences listed, over 15% are singletons. The sequenced material came from blood. All receptors derive from a woman aged 45-59 years with Graves' hyperthyroidism that later progressed to Graves' ophthalmopathy.

The rearrangement joins TRBV15 to TRBJ2-7; no clear D gene. CDR1 LNHNV and CDR2 YYDKDF come from the germline V gene (reference sequence). The CDR3 contains 14 residues. Trimming stripped 4 bases from V and 0 bases from J, with 10 bases between. The CDR3 loop reads CATSTDKASYEQYF. The CDR3 region has the DNA TGTGCCACCAGCACCGACAAGGCCTCCTACGAGCAGTACTTC.

This clonotype was recorded a few times. The V call is TRBV4-1, the J call TRBJ2-3; TRBD2 matches 7 bases. Germline CDR1 is MGHRA and CDR2 is YSYEKL. Trimming cost V 5 bases and J 5 bases; bases outside gene matches: 4. CDR3 size: 13 residues. CDR3 nucleotides: TGCGCCAGCAGCAGGGAGGGAATAGATACGCAGTATTTT. This codes for CASSREGIDTQYF.

This clonotype was observed a single time. The chain couples TRBV12-3 or TRBV12-4 to TRBJ2-3; 10 nucleotides line up with TRBD2. V trimming: 6 bases; J trimming: 2 bases; junction bases outside the gene matches: 5. This CDR3 region has 15 residues. The CDR3 loop is CASSSSGGDTDTQYF. CDR3 DNA sequence: TGTGCCAGCAGCTCTAGCGGGGGAGACACAGATACGCAGTATTTT.

In its sample, this clonotype was seen many times. The V call is TRBV3-1, the J call TRBJ1-1; D gene unclear. Trimming shortened V by 1 base and J by 1 base, and 10 bases separated the two germline ends. This CDR3 is 15 amino acids long. Looked up from germline, CDR1 is LGHDT and CDR2 is YNNKEL (reference sequence). As DNA, the CDR3 is TGTGCCAGCAGCCAAGGAGACTTCCCGAACACTGAAGCTTTCTTT. Encoded protein: CASSQGDFPNTEAFF.

The chain combines TRBV7-3 with TRBJ2-3; TRBD2 aligns across 7 bases. V lost 4 bases, J lost 4 bases, and 5 bases stayed unmatched. CDR1 and CDR2 from the germline V gene are SGHTA and FQGTGA. The CDR3 extends over 14 amino acids. In nucleotides, the CDR3 is TGTGCCAGCAGCTCAAAACGGGGGGCAGATACGCAGTATTTT. It codes for CASSSKRGADTQYF.

This chain connects TRBV24-1 to TRBJ2-1, with D perhaps matching TRBD1 or TRBD2 (6 bases each). Germline-derived CDR1 and CDR2 are KGHDR and SFDVKD. CDR3 size: 16 residues. The V end lost 2 bases, the J end lost 3 bases, and 13 bases lay between the germline ends. CDR3 sequence: CATSDWKQGLYNEQFF. DNA for the CDR3: TGTGCCACCAGTGATTGGAAACAGGGACTCTACAATGAGCAGTTCTTC.

The rearrangement joins TRBV20-1 to TRBJ2-2, with TRBD2 matching over 7 bases. Germline trimming cut 0 bases from V and 4 bases from J; bases unmatched to any gene: 5. The V gene's germline CDR1 is DFQATT and CDR2 SNEGSKA (reference sequence). The CDR3 sequence is 15 residues long. CDR3 bases: TGCAGTGCTAGAGATCCGGGGGGTGGCACCGGGGAGCTGTTTTTT. Translating it yields CSARDPGGGTGELFF.

This clonotype appeared many times. V is TRBV20-1 and J is TRBJ1-1; 7 nucleotides agree with TRBD1. Germline CDR1 DFQATT, CDR2 SNEGSKA (reference sequence). The J segment lost 0 bases and the V segment lost 0 bases, leaving 4 bases of the junction unmatched. The CDR3 is 15 residues long. In DNA, the CDR3 is TGCAGTGCTAGAGATCCGACAGGGCTGAACACTGAAGCTTTCTTT. Protein product: CSARDPTGLNTEAFF.

This clonotype has ten or more counts. The chain uses TRBV5-1 and TRBJ2-5; 13 bases are a match to TRBD2. The CDR3 loop spans 19 amino acids. V lost 0 bases to trimming and J lost 7 bases; unmatched junction nucleotides: 15. CDR1 SGHRS and CDR2 YFSETQ come from the germline V gene. The CDR3, as DNA: TGCGCCAGCAGCTTGGGAGGGGCGCCGGGACTAGCGGGACTAGGGACCCAGTACTTC. Its protein product is CASSLGGAPGLAGLGTQYF.

This clonotype has more than one count but fewer than ten. The chain couples TRBV10-2 to TRBJ2-6; TRBD1 matches 8 bases. Germline values: CDR1 WSHSY, CDR2 SAAADI. The CDR3 runs to 17 residues. The V gene end was trimmed by 3 bases and the J gene end by 0 bases; junction bases not matched to a gene: 4. In DNA form, the CDR3 reads TGCGCCAGCAGTGACACAGGGGGAACCTCTGGGGCCAACGTCCTGACTTTC. The encoded protein is CASSDTGGTSGANVLTF.

This clonotype was seen a single time. The chain has TRBV2 and TRBJ1-2; weak D call: TRBD1 (5 bases). CDR3 size: 14 residues. V lost 6 bases and J lost 2, with 13 bases in between. CDR1 SNHLY and CDR2 FYNNEI come from the germline V gene. The CDR3, as DNA: TGTGCCAGCAGCGGCGGCAGGACAAACTATGGCTACACCTTC. It encodes CASSGGRTNYGYTF.

The table lists this clonotype with many counts. The V gene is TRBV10-2, the J gene TRBJ2-7; D might be TRBD1 (6 bases). The germline V gene has CDR1 WSHSY and CDR2 SAAADI. This CDR3 comprises 15 residues. The germline V and J ends were trimmed by 6 bases and 3 bases, with 18 bases remaining between them. CDR3 in DNA: TGCGCCAGCAGAAATACCGGGACACGGAACTACGAGCAGTACTTC. This translates into CASRNTGTRNYEQYF.

Worth noting for this clonotype: The junction differs from germline at one of its ends, possibly a read error. This chain links TRBV7-9 with TRBJ1-1; possible D gene TRBD1, 6 bases. Per germline, CDR1 SEHNR and CDR2 FQNEAQ (reference sequence). CDR3 size: 15 residues. The CDR3 here is CVSSLGGPMNTEAFF. CDR3 nucleotide sequence: TGTGTCAGCAGCTTGGGGGGCCCCATGAACACTGAAGCTTTCTTT.

This clonotype was detected ten times or more. The V and J genes are TRBV7-8 and TRBJ2-7, with D possibly matching TRBD1 (5 bases). In germline, CDR1 is SGHVS, CDR2 FQNEAQ. The CDR3 runs 15 residues. Trimming stripped 5 bases from V and 3 bases from J, with 17 bases between. The CDR3 loop reads CASSDPFYDSYEQYF. The CDR3 nucleotides read TGTGCCAGCAGCGACCCTTTCTACGACAGCTACGAGCAGTACTTC.